The present TCR beta chain was sequenced within a study of shared clonotypes between healthy human individuals. At the level of the study: Each donor had three CD4 naive, three CD4 memory, two CD8 naive and one CD8 memory plate. Study findings and constraints: Clonotype sharing across several donors was observed for roughly 5% of naive CD4 clonotypes. A reduction in generation probabilities was seen for non-shared clonotypes relative to those shared by all four donors. Blood was the only sampled material, and tissue repertoires likely differ.

Turning to this clone: What it recognizes is unknown.

The germline V and J ends were trimmed by 4 bases and 3 bases, with 11 bases remaining between them. This CDR3 has 13 amino acids. Germline CDR1 reads SGHRS; CDR2 reads YFSETQ. Clones were read by immunoSEQ multiplex PCR, and TCRdb kept only the in-frame ones, dropping some. The sample includes 850,000 to 1,200,000 clones, about 75% of them seen just once. The sequenced sample was memory CD4+ T cells sorted from blood. Subset meaning: CD45RA-negative fraction. This TCR was sampled from a man between 18 and 29 years old in good health. The chain couples TRBV5-1 to TRBJ2-7, with D perhaps matching TRBD1 or TRBD2 (6 bases each). The CDR3 reads CASSRGDRYEQYF. The CDR3 DNA follows: TGCGCCAGCAGCAGGGGGGACCGCTACGAGCAGTACTTC.